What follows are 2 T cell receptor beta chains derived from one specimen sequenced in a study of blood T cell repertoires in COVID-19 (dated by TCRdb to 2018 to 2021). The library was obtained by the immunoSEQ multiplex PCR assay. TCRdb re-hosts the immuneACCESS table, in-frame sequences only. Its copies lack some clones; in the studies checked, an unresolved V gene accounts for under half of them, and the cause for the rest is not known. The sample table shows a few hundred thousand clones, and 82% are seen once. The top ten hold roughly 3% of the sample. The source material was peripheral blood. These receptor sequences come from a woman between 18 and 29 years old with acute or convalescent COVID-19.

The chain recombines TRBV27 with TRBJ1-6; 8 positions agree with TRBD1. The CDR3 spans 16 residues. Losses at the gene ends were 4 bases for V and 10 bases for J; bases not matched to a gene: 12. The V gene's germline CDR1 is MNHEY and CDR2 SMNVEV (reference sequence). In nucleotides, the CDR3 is TGTGCCAGCAGTTACAAACCTACAGGGGGATTCTCACCCCTCCACTTT. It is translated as CASSYKPTGGFSPLHF.

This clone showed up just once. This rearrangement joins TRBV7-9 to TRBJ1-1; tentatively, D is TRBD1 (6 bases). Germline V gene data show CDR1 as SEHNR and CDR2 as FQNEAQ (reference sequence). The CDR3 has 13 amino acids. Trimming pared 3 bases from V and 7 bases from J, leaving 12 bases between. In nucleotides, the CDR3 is TGTGCCAGCAGCTTGGGGGGGCCCTTTGAAGCTTTCTTT. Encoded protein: CASSLGGPFEAFF.